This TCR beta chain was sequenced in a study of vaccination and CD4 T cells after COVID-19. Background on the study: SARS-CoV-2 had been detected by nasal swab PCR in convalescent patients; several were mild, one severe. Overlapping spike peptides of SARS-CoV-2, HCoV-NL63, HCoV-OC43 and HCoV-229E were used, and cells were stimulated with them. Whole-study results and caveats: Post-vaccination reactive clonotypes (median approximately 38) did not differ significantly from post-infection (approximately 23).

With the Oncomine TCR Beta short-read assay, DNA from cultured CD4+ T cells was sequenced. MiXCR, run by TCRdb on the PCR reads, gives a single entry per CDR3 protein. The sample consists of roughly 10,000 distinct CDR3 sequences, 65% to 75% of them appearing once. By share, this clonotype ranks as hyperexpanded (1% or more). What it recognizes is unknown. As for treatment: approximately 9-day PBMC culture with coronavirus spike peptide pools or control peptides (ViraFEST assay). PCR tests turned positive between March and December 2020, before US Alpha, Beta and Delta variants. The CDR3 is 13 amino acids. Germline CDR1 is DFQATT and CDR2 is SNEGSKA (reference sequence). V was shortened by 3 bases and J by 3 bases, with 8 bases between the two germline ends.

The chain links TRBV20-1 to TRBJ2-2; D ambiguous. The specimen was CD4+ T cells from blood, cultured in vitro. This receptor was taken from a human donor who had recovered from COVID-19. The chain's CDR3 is CSASSRHTGELFF. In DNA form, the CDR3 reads TGCAGTGCTAGTAGCAGACACACCGGGGAGCTGTTTTTT.